The T cell receptor (beta chain) described here comes from a study of T cells in Graves' hyperthyroidism and ophthalmopathy. The CDR3 has 14 residues. With 6 bases clipped from V and 2 bases from J, the junction kept 5 bases outside the gene matches. CDR1 SGHAT and CDR2 FQNNGV come from the germline V gene. Stable disease denoted Graves' hyperthyroidism without ophthalmopathy progression within 18 months. The source material, RNA transcripts, was used to amplify TCR beta CDR3 regions. The TCR CDR3 first-round RT-PCR relied on the HTBI primer set. TCRdb recomputed calls from the multiplex PCR reads with MiXCR, one row per CDR3 protein. Of roughly 420,000 distinct CDR3 sequences listed, around 14% are singletons.

The receptor was isolated from a woman aged 18 to 35 with Graves' hyperthyroidism. The rearrangement uses TRBV11-2 and TRBJ2-3; TRBD1 matches 7 bases. Sequenced: blood. CDR3 nucleotides: TGTGCCAGCAGTCGGGACAGAGCCACAGATACGCAGTATTTT. Amino acids: CASSRDRATDTQYF.